A selection of T cell receptor beta chains follows, all from one sample in a study of T cell responses to AZD1222 COVID-19 vaccine. Here immunoSEQ multiplex PCR was the method, and the copy in TCRdb shows in-frame clones only, minus some. This sample carries 90,000 to 110,000 clones, roughly 82% of them seen once, and the ten largest clones take around 5%. Source: peripheral blood, taken on day 0 of AZD1222 vaccination. These receptors were taken from an adult in good health. CDR3s include the opening cysteine and the closing phenylalanine or tryptophan. Fields, in order: D gene, V gene, clone size, J gene, CDR3 protein, CDR3 DNA. D genes are given only for firm matches. The listing skips clone size in some rows; elsewhere it reads once, few, many or a size class.

D gene: -; V gene: TRBV15; clone size: -; J gene: TRBJ1-4; CDR3 protein: CATSRDSGEKLFF; CDR3 DNA: TGTGCCACCAGCAGAGATTCCGGGGAAAAACTGTTTTTT
D gene: -; V gene: TRBV18; clone size: -; J gene: TRBJ1-1; CDR3 protein: CASSPPTNTEAFF; CDR3 DNA: TGTGCCAGCTCACCACCGACAAACACTGAAGCTTTCTTT
D gene: TRBD2; V gene: TRBV7-9; clone size: -; J gene: TRBJ2-4; CDR3 protein: CASSPPGGVAKNIQYF; CDR3 DNA: TGTGCCAGCAGCCCTCCGGGGGGTGTAGCCAAAAACATTCAGTACTTC
D gene: -; V gene: TRBV5-1; clone size: -; J gene: TRBJ2-1; CDR3 protein: CASRKEPSSYNEQFF; CDR3 DNA: TGCGCCAGCAGGAAGGAGCCGAGCTCCTACAATGAGCAGTTCTTC
D gene: -; V gene: TRBV6-1; clone size: -; J gene: TRBJ1-2; CDR3 protein: CASSEALGRHYGYTF; CDR3 DNA: TGTGCCAGCAGTGAAGCGCTAGGCAGACACTATGGCTACACCTTC
D gene: TRBD1; V gene: TRBV19; clone size: few; J gene: TRBJ1-1; CDR3 protein: CASSTDRANTEAFF; CDR3 DNA: TGTGCCAGTAGTACCGACAGGGCGAACACTGAAGCTTTCTTT
D gene: -; V gene: TRBV13; clone size: -; J gene: TRBJ2-5; CDR3 protein: CASSNGEGQGETQYF; CDR3 DNA: TGTGCCAGCAGCAATGGTGAGGGGCAGGGAGAGACCCAGTACTTC
D gene: -; V gene: TRBV4-3; clone size: -; J gene: TRBJ1-2; CDR3 protein: CASSQALRSGYTF; CDR3 DNA: TGCGCCAGCAGCCAAGCCCTCCGCAGCGGCTACACCTTC
D gene: TRBD1; V gene: TRBV24-1; clone size: -; J gene: TRBJ2-3; CDR3 protein: CATSDPGQGTDTQYF; CDR3 DNA: TGTGCCACCAGTGACCCCGGACAGGGAACAGATACGCAGTATTTT
D gene: -; V gene: TRBV12-3/TRBV12-4; clone size: -; J gene: TRBJ2-3; CDR3 protein: CASSLGSTQYF; CDR3 DNA: TGTGCCAGCAGTTTAGGGAGTACGCAGTATTTT
D gene: -; V gene: TRBV6-5; clone size: -; J gene: TRBJ2-5; CDR3 protein: CASSYDTGRETQYF; CDR3 DNA: TGTGCCAGCAGTTACGATACAGGACGAGAGACCCAGTACTTC
D gene: -; V gene: TRBV29-1; clone size: -; J gene: TRBJ2-3; CDR3 protein: CSVAGETSTDTQYF; CDR3 DNA: TGCAGCGTCGCCGGAGAGACCTCCACAGATACGCAGTATTTT
D gene: -; V gene: TRBV7-2; clone size: -; J gene: TRBJ1-5; CDR3 protein: CASSLALRQPQHF; CDR3 DNA: TGTGCCAGCAGCTTAGCGCTTCGCCAGCCCCAGCATTTT
D gene: -; V gene: TRBV5-6; clone size: -; J gene: TRBJ2-5; CDR3 protein: CASSSNVGLYRETQYF; CDR3 DNA: TGTGCCAGCAGCTCTAACGTAGGACTCTACCGGGAGACCCAGTACTTC
D gene: -; V gene: TRBV27; clone size: -; J gene: TRBJ2-4; CDR3 protein: CASSFRGNLAKNIQYF; CDR3 DNA: TGTGCCAGCAGTTTTCGGGGAAACCTAGCCAAAAACATTCAGTACTTC
D gene: -; V gene: TRBV7-2; clone size: few; J gene: TRBJ2-1; CDR3 protein: CASSKVRGQGEQFF; CDR3 DNA: TGTGCCAGCAGTAAGGTTCGGGGCCAGGGTGAGCAGTTCTTC
D gene: -; V gene: TRBV7-9; clone size: -; J gene: TRBJ1-2; CDR3 protein: CASSPLGGQDGYTF; CDR3 DNA: TGTGCCAGCAGCCCGCTGGGGGGGCAGGATGGCTACACCTTC
D gene: -; V gene: TRBV29-1; clone size: -; J gene: TRBJ1-2; CDR3 protein: CSAGTLRMSYGYTF; CDR3 DNA: TGCAGCGCTGGGACGCTCCGAATGTCCTATGGCTACACCTTC
D gene: -; V gene: TRBV7-9; clone size: -; J gene: TRBJ2-7; CDR3 protein: CASSPGTVYEQYF; CDR3 DNA: TGTGCCAGCAGCCCAGGAACGGTCTACGAGCAGTACTTC
D gene: -; V gene: TRBV9; clone size: few; J gene: TRBJ1-1; CDR3 protein: CASSDRALGDTEAFF; CDR3 DNA: TGTGCCAGCAGCGACAGGGCACTAGGGGACACTGAAGCTTTCTTT
D gene: -; V gene: TRBV5-1; clone size: -; J gene: TRBJ2-5; CDR3 protein: CASSLLSAGETQYF; CDR3 DNA: TGCGCCAGCAGCTTATTGTCCGCCGGGGAGACCCAGTACTTC